This is a list of T cell receptor beta chains from one sample in a study of blood T cell repertoires in COVID-19. Sequencing was performed with immunoSEQ multiplex PCR; in TCRdb, only in-frame clones are kept and a portion is missing. The sample includes 170,000 or so clones, around nine tenths of them seen just once. Sequenced material: peripheral blood. Receptors originate from a woman aged 18-29 years who had recovered from COVID-19. Each CDR3 is given with its conserved first and last residue. Each record gives: D gene, J gene, V gene, CDR3 protein, CDR3 DNA. A D gene is named only where the DNA matches it firmly.

TRBD1 TRBJ1-5 TRBV28 CASIQRGRNQPQHF TGTGCCAGCATACAAAGGGGGCGAAATCAGCCCCAGCATTTT
- TRBJ2-6 TRBV5-4 CASSRDFSGANVLTF TGTGCCAGCAGTCGGGACTTCTCTGGGGCCAACGTCCTGACTTTC
- TRBJ2-1 TRBV29-1 CSGASNENNEQFF TGCAGCGGTGCTTCAAACGAGAACAATGAGCAGTTCTTC
TRBD1 TRBJ2-2 TRBV4-1 CASSRTGTANTGELFF TGCGCCAGCAGCCGAACCGGGACAGCGAACACCGGGGAGCTGTTTTTT
- TRBJ1-2 TRBV12-3/TRBV12-4 CASSLSLSGGYTF TGTGCCAGCAGTTTAAGTCTTTCGGGTGGCTACACCTTC
TRBD2 TRBJ2-2 TRBV6-5 CASIRSGGGTGELFF TGTGCCAGCATACGGAGCGGGGGTGGAACCGGGGAGCTGTTTTTT
- TRBJ1-1 TRBV19 CASSILAVNEAFF TGTGCCAGTAGTATACTGGCAGTCAATGAAGCTTTCTTT
TRBD1 TRBJ1-1 TRBV5-4 CASSSGTGGKYTEAFF TGTGCCAGCAGCTCAGGGACAGGGGGTAAATACACTGAAGCTTTCTTT
- TRBJ1-1 TRBV23-1 CASRTEGGAFF TGCGCCAGCAGGACGGAAGGGGGAGCTTTCTTT
- TRBJ2-2 TRBV27 CATSDTGELFF TGTGCCACCTCTGACACCGGGGAGCTGTTTTTT